This entry features one T cell receptor beta chain sequence. These data come from a study of preoperative IRX-2 immunotherapy in early breast cancer. As for treatment: preoperative locoregional IRX-2 cytokine immunotherapy. Measured with immunoSEQ multiplex PCR; TCRdb has only the in-frame clones, and not every one. The table lists about 62,000 clones, roughly 95% of them singletons. In germline, CDR1 is GTSNPN, CDR2 SVGIG (reference sequence). V lost 2 bases and J lost 8; bases outside the gene matches: 15. The CDR3 is 18 amino acids. The receptor comes from a human donor with breast cancer. This chain connects TRBV30 to TRBJ2-2; TRBD2 matches 12 bases. Collection took place from a patient treated with IRX-2 immunotherapy. CDR3 protein: CAWSRGLAGFKKGGELFF. The CDR3 nucleotides read TGTGCCTGGAGTAGAGGACTAGCGGGGTTCAAGAAAGGGGGGGAGCTGTTTTTT. Together with reference TRBV30 and TRBJ2-2, the CDR3 gives the full variable domain: SQTIHQWPATLVQPVGSPLSLECTVEGTSNPNLYWYRQAAGRGLQLLFYSVGIGQISSEVPQNLSASRPQDRQFILSSKKLLLSDSGFYLCAWSRGLAGFKKGGELFFGEGSRLTVL.